A selection of T cell receptor beta chains follows, all from one sample in a study of blood T cell repertoires in COVID-19. Here immunoSEQ multiplex PCR was the method, and the copy in TCRdb shows in-frame clones only, minus some. Found here are some 120,000 clones, approximately 90% of them singletons; the top ten hold about 1.5%. Sequencing used peripheral blood. Receptors originate from a human donor in a cohort sampled during active COVID-19. The CDR3 runs from the conserved cysteine through the conserved F or W. Each record gives: V gene, D gene, clone size, J gene, CDR3 DNA, CDR3 protein. A D gene is named only where the DNA matches it firmly. Not all rows give a size; the values are once, few, many and, for expanded clones, a class.

V gene: TRBV6-4
D gene: NA
clone size: NA
J gene: TRBJ2-1
CDR3 DNA: TGTGCCAGCATTAGGGACATCTACAATGAGCAGTTCTTC
CDR3 protein: CASIRDIYNEQFF

V gene: TRBV5-1
D gene: TRBD2
clone size: NA
J gene: TRBJ2-1
CDR3 DNA: TGCGCCAGCAGCCCAACTAGCGGGGGGGCAGGCAATGAGCAGTTCTTC
CDR3 protein: CASSPTSGGAGNEQFF

V gene: TRBV7-6
D gene: TRBD2
clone size: NA
J gene: TRBJ2-5
CDR3 DNA: TGTGCCAGCAGGGGACTAGCGGGGGGGCGAGAGACCCAGTACTTC
CDR3 protein: CASRGLAGGRETQYF

V gene: TRBV28
D gene: NA
clone size: NA
J gene: TRBJ1-6
CDR3 DNA: TGTGCCAGCAGTTTACTTCTCCTCAGTCATAATTCACCCCTCCACTTT
CDR3 protein: CASSLLLLSHNSPLHF

V gene: TRBV6-5
D gene: NA
clone size: NA
J gene: TRBJ2-7
CDR3 DNA: TGTGCCAGCAGTTACGGCCAGGGTTTCTCCTACGAGCAGTACTTC
CDR3 protein: CASSYGQGFSYEQYF

V gene: TRBV27
D gene: NA
clone size: NA
J gene: TRBJ2-7
CDR3 DNA: TGTGCCAGCAGTCTACGGGTCCGCTACGAGCAGTACTTC
CDR3 protein: CASSLRVRYEQYF

V gene: TRBV28
D gene: NA
clone size: NA
J gene: TRBJ1-1
CDR3 DNA: TGTGCCAGCAGTTTAGCGAAAACTGAAGCTTTCTTT
CDR3 protein: CASSLAKTEAFF

V gene: TRBV6-5
D gene: NA
clone size: NA
J gene: TRBJ2-7
CDR3 DNA: TGTGCCAGCAGTTACAGCAGGGTGATCTACGAGCAGTACTTC
CDR3 protein: CASSYSRVIYEQYF

V gene: TRBV9
D gene: NA
clone size: NA
J gene: TRBJ1-4
CDR3 DNA: TGTGCCAGCAGCTCACAAGCAGGGAGGAATGAAAAACTGTTTTTT
CDR3 protein: CASSSQAGRNEKLFF

V gene: TRBV4-2
D gene: NA
clone size: NA
J gene: TRBJ2-4
CDR3 DNA: TGTGCCAGCAGCCCGGGGGAAATAAGCAGAAACATTCAGTACTTC
CDR3 protein: CASSPGEISRNIQYF

V gene: TRBV4-1
D gene: NA
clone size: NA
J gene: TRBJ2-5
CDR3 DNA: TGCGCCAGCAGCCGCCTGACAGGACGACAAGAGACCCAGTACTTC
CDR3 protein: CASSRLTGRQETQYF

V gene: TRBV19
D gene: TRBD1
clone size: NA
J gene: TRBJ1-2
CDR3 DNA: TGTGCCAGTAGTGCCCAGAGTCAAGGGACAGTCTATGGCTACACCTTC
CDR3 protein: CASSAQSQGTVYGYTF

V gene: TRBV5-1
D gene: TRBD1
clone size: once
J gene: TRBJ2-3
CDR3 DNA: TGCGCCAGCAGCAGGGGGACAGGGGTTGCAGATACGCAGTATTTT
CDR3 protein: CASSRGTGVADTQYF

V gene: TRBV3-1/TRBV3-2
D gene: TRBD1
clone size: NA
J gene: TRBJ2-7
CDR3 DNA: TGTGCCAGCAGCCAAAGACAGGGGTCCTACGAGCAGTACTTC
CDR3 protein: CASSQRQGSYEQYF

V gene: TRBV10-1
D gene: NA
clone size: NA
J gene: TRBJ2-2
CDR3 DNA: TGCGCCAGCAAGGAGGAGCTGAACACCGGGGAGCTGTTTTTT
CDR3 protein: CASKEELNTGELFF

V gene: TRBV5-1
D gene: TRBD2
clone size: NA
J gene: TRBJ2-5
CDR3 DNA: TGCGCCAGCAGCCCGTCGGGTTGGCAGGGAGGGGAGACCCAGTACTTC
CDR3 protein: CASSPSGWQGGETQYF

V gene: TRBV18
D gene: NA
clone size: NA
J gene: TRBJ2-5
CDR3 DNA: TGTGCCAGCTCACCACCGGTGGCTGAAGAGACCCAGTACTTC
CDR3 protein: CASSPPVAEETQYF

V gene: TRBV19
D gene: NA
clone size: NA
J gene: TRBJ1-4
CDR3 DNA: TGTGCCAGTAGGAGGACAGCAGATAATGAAAAACTGTTTTTT
CDR3 protein: CASRRTADNEKLFF

V gene: TRBV11-2
D gene: NA
clone size: NA
J gene: TRBJ1-1
CDR3 DNA: TGTGCCAGCAGCTTAGCGAGGAGCGGGGCCACTGAAGCTTTCTTT
CDR3 protein: CASSLARSGATEAFF

V gene: TRBV11-2
D gene: NA
clone size: NA
J gene: TRBJ1-2
CDR3 DNA: TGTGCCAGCAGCTTCGGTGGTATTGGCTACACCTTC
CDR3 protein: CASSFGGIGYTF

V gene: TRBV5-5
D gene: NA
clone size: NA
J gene: TRBJ2-3
CDR3 DNA: TGTGCCAGCAGCTTCCTCCCGGGAACTCAGACGGTCCCAGATACGCAGTATTTT
CDR3 protein: CASSFLPGTQTVPDTQYF

V gene: TRBV6-5
D gene: TRBD1
clone size: NA
J gene: TRBJ2-2
CDR3 DNA: TGTGCCAGCAGTAGTCCGCAGGGGGTCACCGGGGAGCTGTTTTTT
CDR3 protein: CASSSPQGVTGELFF

V gene: TRBV7-2
D gene: TRBD2
clone size: NA
J gene: TRBJ2-5
CDR3 DNA: TGTGCCAGCAGCTTAGTGTCGCTAGCGGGAGCAGAGACCCAGTACTTC
CDR3 protein: CASSLVSLAGAETQYF

V gene: TRBV7-2
D gene: TRBD2
clone size: NA
J gene: TRBJ2-1
CDR3 DNA: TGTGCCAGCAGCCGTACGGGACTAGCGGGAGGACGACCCTACAATGAGCAGTTCTTC
CDR3 protein: CASSRTGLAGGRPYNEQFF

V gene: TRBV12-3/TRBV12-4
D gene: NA
clone size: NA
J gene: TRBJ2-7
CDR3 DNA: TGTGCCAGCACGGGTGGGTTATACGAGCAGTACTTC
CDR3 protein: CASTGGLYEQYF

V gene: TRBV6-5
D gene: NA
clone size: NA
J gene: TRBJ2-1
CDR3 DNA: TGTGCCAGCAGTTACGGACCCTCCAGGGATTGGTTCTTC
CDR3 protein: CASSYGPSRDWFF

V gene: TRBV5-6
D gene: TRBD2
clone size: NA
J gene: TRBJ2-7
CDR3 DNA: TGTGCCAGCAGCTTGTGGGCTAGCGGGGGGTACGAGCAGTACTTC
CDR3 protein: CASSLWASGGYEQYF

V gene: TRBV27
D gene: TRBD2
clone size: NA
J gene: TRBJ2-2
CDR3 DNA: TGTGCCAGCATGGCCCTAGCGGGAGGGCACACCGGGGAGCTGTTTTTT
CDR3 protein: CASMALAGGHTGELFF

V gene: TRBV7-9
D gene: NA
clone size: once
J gene: TRBJ2-5
CDR3 DNA: TGTGCCAGCAGCCCTCCCTGGGCAGGGAAAGAGACCCAGTACTTC
CDR3 protein: CASSPPWAGKETQYF

V gene: TRBV5-1
D gene: NA
clone size: once
J gene: TRBJ1-3
CDR3 DNA: TGCGCCAGCAGCTTGGGTGGCAGAAACACCATATATTTT
CDR3 protein: CASSLGGRNTIYF

V gene: TRBV10-1
D gene: TRBD1
clone size: few
J gene: TRBJ1-2
CDR3 DNA: TGCGCCAGCAGTGGTTTTGGAGACAGGGGGACCTATGGCTACACCTTC
CDR3 protein: CASSGFGDRGTYGYTF

V gene: TRBV19
D gene: TRBD2
clone size: NA
J gene: TRBJ2-4
CDR3 DNA: TGTGCCAGTAGTCCTTCGGGGAGGGAGAACATTCAGTACTTC
CDR3 protein: CASSPSGRENIQYF

V gene: TRBV29-1
D gene: NA
clone size: NA
J gene: TRBJ1-2
CDR3 DNA: TGCAGCGTTGCGGCCGTTAGCCAAGCAAACTATGGCTACACCTTC
CDR3 protein: CSVAAVSQANYGYTF

V gene: TRBV11-2
D gene: TRBD2
clone size: NA
J gene: TRBJ2-7
CDR3 DNA: TGTGCCAGCAGCTTACTCCGGGGGGGCTCCCTCTACGAGCAGTACTTC
CDR3 protein: CASSLLRGGSLYEQYF

V gene: TRBV28
D gene: TRBD1
clone size: NA
J gene: TRBJ2-7
CDR3 DNA: TGTGCCAGCAGTTTATTTCAGGGGGTGTCCGACGAGCAGTACTTC
CDR3 protein: CASSLFQGVSDEQYF

V gene: TRBV7-7
D gene: TRBD1
clone size: medium-sized
J gene: TRBJ2-2
CDR3 DNA: TGTGCTAGCAGCTTAACCGGGACAGGGATCTCCGGGGAGCTGTTTTTT
CDR3 protein: CASSLTGTGISGELFF

V gene: TRBV20-1
D gene: NA
clone size: NA
J gene: TRBJ2-1
CDR3 DNA: TGCAGTGCTAGTATACAGGGATCCTACAATGAGCAGTTCTTC
CDR3 protein: CSASIQGSYNEQFF

V gene: TRBV7-9
D gene: NA
clone size: NA
J gene: TRBJ2-3
CDR3 DNA: TGTGCCAGCAGCTTAGCGGGGCGGAGAAGTAATACGCAGTATTTT
CDR3 protein: CASSLAGRRSNTQYF

V gene: TRBV5-1
D gene: NA
clone size: NA
J gene: TRBJ1-4
CDR3 DNA: TGCGCCAGCAGCGCCTCGGGGAGGCTGGATGAAAAACTGTTTTTT
CDR3 protein: CASSASGRLDEKLFF

V gene: TRBV15
D gene: NA
clone size: NA
J gene: TRBJ1-5
CDR3 DNA: TGTGCCGTTTCGGCAGGGGCAAATCAGCCCCAGCATTTT
CDR3 protein: CAVSAGANQPQHF

V gene: TRBV19
D gene: TRBD1
clone size: once
J gene: TRBJ2-7
CDR3 DNA: TGTGCCAGTAGTCACTCCAACAGGGGGCGCATCCACGAGCAGTACTTC
CDR3 protein: CASSHSNRGRIHEQYF

V gene: TRBV28
D gene: NA
clone size: once
J gene: TRBJ1-1
CDR3 DNA: TGTGCCAGCAGTTTATTGACTCCGAACACTGAAGCTTTCTTT
CDR3 protein: CASSLLTPNTEAFF